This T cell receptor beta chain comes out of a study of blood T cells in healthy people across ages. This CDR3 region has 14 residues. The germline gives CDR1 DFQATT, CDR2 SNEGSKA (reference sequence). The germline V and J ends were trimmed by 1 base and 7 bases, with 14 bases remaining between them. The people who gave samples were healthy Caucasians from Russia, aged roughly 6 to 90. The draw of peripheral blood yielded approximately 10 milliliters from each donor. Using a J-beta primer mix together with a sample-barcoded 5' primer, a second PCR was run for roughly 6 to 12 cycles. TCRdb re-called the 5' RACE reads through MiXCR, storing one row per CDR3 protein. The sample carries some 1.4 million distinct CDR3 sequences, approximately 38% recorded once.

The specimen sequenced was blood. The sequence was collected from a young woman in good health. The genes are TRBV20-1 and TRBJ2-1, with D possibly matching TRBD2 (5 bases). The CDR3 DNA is TGCAGTGCTAGAGGTAATAGCGCGGTAAATGAGCAGTTCTTC. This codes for CSARGNSAVNEQFF.